The clone carrying this T cell receptor (beta chain) was picked up a small number of times. The sample belongs to a study of cytomegalovirus exposure and HLA in healthy donors. Researchers ran the PCR with 60 Vbeta and 13 Jbeta primers. Clones were read by immunoSEQ multiplex PCR, and TCRdb kept only the in-frame ones, dropping some. Among 110,000 to 150,000 clones listed, more than 7.5% were seen once. The V and J ends lost 5 bases and 4 bases, in that order; junction bases with no gene match: 4. Per the germline V gene, CDR1 is SGHTA and CDR2 is FQGTGA. This CDR3 contains 14 residues. Sample: PBMCs. V is TRBV7-3 and J is TRBJ2-5, with 10 bases that match TRBD1. This TCR was sampled from a man aged 50 to 59 in good health and CMV-seronegative. CDR3 sequence (DNA): TGTGCCAGCAGCCTGACAGGGGGCCCAGAGACCCAGTACTTC. This codes for CASSLTGGPETQYF.